The 29 T cell receptor beta chains in this list originate from one sample, sequenced in a study of early T cells in non-severe SARS-CoV-2 infection. TCRdb recomputed calls from the 5' RACE reads with MiXCR, one row per CDR3 protein. The sample records about 100,000 distinct CDR3 sequences, around 10% being singletons. Sequencing was done on a sample of whole blood. All receptors come from an adult who was a healthcare worker with PCR-confirmed SARS-CoV-2 infection or an uninfected control (not recorded which).

This clonotype has a handful of counts. The chain joins TRBV3-1 to TRBJ2-7; 9 nucleotides align to TRBD1. Germline-derived CDR1 and CDR2 are LGHDT and YNNKEL (reference sequence). The trim removed 1 base at V and 7 bases at J, leaving 11 bases unmatched. This CDR3 is built from 16 residues. The CDR3: CASSQAPGTGQGEQYF. CDR3 sequence (DNA): TGTGCCAGCAGCCAAGCTCCCGGGACAGGGCAGGGTGAGCAGTACTTC.

This clonotype was picked up a small number of times. V usage is TRBV5-1 and J usage is TRBJ2-7; 11 nucleotides agree with TRBD2. CDR1 is SGHRS, CDR2 YFSETQ, per germline. Trimming removed 4 bases from V and 1 base from J; junction bases left unmatched: 4. The CDR3 is made up of 15 amino acids. The CDR3 is CASSGGTSGSYEQYF. CDR3 nucleotide sequence: TGCGCCAGCAGCGGGGGGACTAGCGGTTCCTACGAGCAGTACTTC.

The genes are TRBV5-6 and TRBJ1-4; D remains ambiguous. Germline assignment: CDR1 SGHDT and CDR2 YYEEEE. The length of the CDR3 is 17 residues. The V gene lost 2 bases and the J gene lost 0 bases, with 14 bases spanning the gap. The CDR3 DNA sequence: TGTGCCAGCAGCTTTCAGCTGGAGTGGACAACTAATGAAAAACTGTTTTTT. It yields the protein CASSFQLEWTTNEKLFF.

This clonotype has at least ten counts. The rearrangement links TRBV5-6 to TRBJ2-1; 9 bases agree with TRBD2. J gave up 5 bases and V 4 bases, and 16 bases lay outside the gene matches. From germline, CDR1 is SGHDT and CDR2 YYEEEE. This CDR3 has 18 residues. The CDR3 reads CASSPQVGTSRGNNEQFF. CDR3 bases: TGTGCCAGCAGCCCCCAGGTGGGGACTAGCCGAGGGAACAATGAGCAGTTCTTC.

The rearrangement uses TRBV4-1 and TRBJ1-1; 10 bases line up with TRBD1. CDR3 size: 16 residues. V shed 0 bases and J 10 bases; nucleotides not matched to a gene: 11. CDR1 is MGHRA and CDR2 is YSYEKL in the germline V gene. CDR3 sequence reads: CASSQDSPGTGVGAFF. The CDR3, as DNA: TGCGCCAGCAGCCAAGATAGTCCGGGGACAGGGGTAGGAGCTTTCTTT.

This clonotype has a count of ten or more. The J gene is TRBJ2-5, the V gene TRBV7-2; possible D gene TRBD1, 5 bases. The CDR3 is 15 amino acids. Germline CDR1 and CDR2: SGHTA and FQGNSA. The V and J ends lost 0 bases and 0 bases respectively, with 8 bases between them. The chain's CDR3 is CASSLAQGHQETQYF. CDR3 bases: TGTGCCAGCAGCTTAGCCCAGGGCCACCAAGAGACCCAGTACTTC.

This clonotype turned up a few times. The chain carries TRBV3-1 and TRBJ1-2, with 9 bases matching TRBD1. Trimming took 4 bases from V and 3 from J; bases not matched to a gene: 6. In germline, CDR1 is LGHDT, CDR2 YNNKEL (reference sequence). CDR3 length: 15 amino acids. This chain's CDR3 is CASSLGTGRDYGYTF. Written as DNA, the CDR3 is TGTGCCAGCAGCCTGGGGACAGGGAGGGACTATGGCTACACCTTC.

The table lists this clonotype with a few counts. The chain has TRBV7-2 and TRBJ2-1; TRBD2 matches 10 bases. The germline V gene encodes CDR1 SGHTA and CDR2 FQGNSA. The CDR3 is made up of 18 amino acids. Trimming took 6 bases from V and 0 from J; bases not matched to a gene: 11. The CDR3 is CASRTRASGGRSYNEQFF. The CDR3 bases are TGTGCCAGCAGAACACGGGCTAGCGGGGGCCGCTCCTACAATGAGCAGTTCTTC.

The chain couples TRBV7-8 to TRBJ1-6; D not certain. CDR1 is SGHVS and CDR2 is FQNEAQ in the germline V gene. This CDR3 spans 15 amino acids. V lost 5 bases and J 10 bases, leaving 18 bases between the germline ends. CDR3 protein: CASSPRAEGPSPLHF. CDR3 in DNA: TGTGCCAGCAGCCCGAGGGCTGAGGGTCCCTCACCCCTCCACTTT.

The sample holds many counts of this clonotype. This sequence joins TRBV3-1 and TRBJ2-2; 7 bases line up with TRBD2. The junction had 4 bases not matched to a gene; V was cut back by 6 bases and J by 6 bases. Germline assignment: CDR1 LGHDT and CDR2 YNNKEL (reference sequence). CDR3 size: 13 residues. The CDR3 loop reads CASSQRGAGELFF. DNA of the CDR3: TGTGCCAGCAGTCAACGGGGGGCCGGGGAGCTGTTTTTT.

This clonotype was seen repeatedly, ten times or more. This sequence joins TRBV19 and TRBJ2-7, with D perhaps matching TRBD1 (6 bases). CDR3 length: 13 residues. V was trimmed by 4 bases and J by 3 bases, leaving 10 bases between them. Germline CDR1 is LNHDA and CDR2 is SQIVND (reference sequence). CDR3 in DNA: TGTGCCAGTAGTAGAAGGACAGACTACGAGCAGTACTTC. This gives the protein CASSRRTDYEQYF.

J is TRBJ1-1 and V is TRBV2; D gene unclear. The germline V gene encodes CDR1 SNHLY and CDR2 FYNNEI. V lost 5 bases, J lost 0 bases, and 7 bases lay in between. The CDR3 runs 13 residues. The CDR3, as DNA: TGTGCCAGCAGTTATAAGATGAACACTGAAGCTTTCTTT. It codes for CASSYKMNTEAFF.

V gene TRBV11-2 combines with J gene TRBJ2-5, with TRBD2 as a possible D gene (5 bases). V dropped 3 bases and J dropped 5 bases, with 16 bases sitting between them. The CDR3 has 15 residues. From germline, CDR1 is SGHAT and CDR2 FQNNGV. This chain's CDR3 is CASSFRSQKRETQYF. In DNA form, the CDR3 reads TGTGCCAGCAGCTTCCGATCCCAAAAGCGGGAGACCCAGTACTTC. The full variable domain, in which reference TRBV11-2 and TRBJ2-5 provide the parts outside the CDR3, is EAGVAQSPRYKIIEKRQSVAFWCNPISGHATLYWYQQILGQGPKLLIQFQNNGVVDDSQLPKDRFSAERLKGVDSTLKIQPAKLEDSAVYLCASSFRSQKRETQYFGPGTRLLVL.

This clonotype was seen many times. The chain links TRBV10-1 to TRBJ2-7; 10 positions agree with TRBD1. In germline, CDR1 is WNHNN, CDR2 SYGVQD (reference sequence). This CDR3 is 15 amino acids long. The ends lost 6 bases at V and 4 bases at J; junction bases unmatched: 9. Here the CDR3 DNA reads TGCGCCAGCAGCGCTCAGAGGACAGGGGGTTACGAGCAGTACTTC. Its protein product is CASSAQRTGGYEQYF.

A few counts support this clonotype. The rearrangement uses TRBV6-1 and TRBJ2-3, with unresolved D. Trimming pared 2 bases from V and 1 base from J, leaving 7 bases between. Per germline, CDR1 MNHNS and CDR2 SASEGT. This CDR3 region has 14 residues. CDR3 DNA sequence: TGTGCCAGCAGTGAACTCCCTGGCACAGATACGCAGTATTTT. This codes for CASSELPGTDTQYF.

This clonotype was seen ten or more times. This chain links TRBV2 with TRBJ2-6; no definite D call. This CDR3 is built from 13 residues. The germline V and J ends were trimmed by 10 bases and 0 bases, with 7 bases remaining between them. Germline loops: CDR1 SNHLY, CDR2 FYNNEI. The CDR3 sequence is CATGLSGANVLTF. DNA of the CDR3: TGTGCCACCGGTCTCTCTGGGGCCAACGTCCTGACTTTC.

The table lists this clonotype with a few counts. The chain joins TRBV2 to TRBJ2-1; 9 positions agree with TRBD2. Per germline, CDR1 SNHLY and CDR2 FYNNEI. J gave up 6 bases and V 6 bases, and 9 bases lay outside the gene matches. The CDR3 length is 15 residues. DNA for the CDR3: TGTGCCAGCAGGGCGCTAGCGGGGTCGGGCAATGAGCAGTTCTTC. Residues: CASRALAGSGNEQFF.

This clonotype was observed a handful of times. The chain is built from TRBV10-3 and TRBJ2-1; 8 nucleotides match TRBD1. The germline gives CDR1 ENHRY, CDR2 SYGVKD. The CDR3 consists of 13 residues. The V and J ends lost 3 bases and 7 bases, in that order; junction bases with no gene match: 2. CDR3 coding DNA: TGTGCCATCAGTGACGGACAGGGAAATGAGCAGTTCTTC. Protein sequence: CAISDGQGNEQFF.

This clonotype was found a few times. The chain joins TRBV20-1 to TRBJ2-3; D might be TRBD1 (6 bases). Trimming took 0 bases from V and 2 from J, leaving 12 bases between them. This CDR3 has 15 residues. Germline CDR1 and CDR2: DFQATT and SNEGSKA (reference sequence). CDR3 sequence (DNA): TGCAGTGCTAGAGATATGAACAGGGTCACAGATACGCAGTATTTT. Translated, it gives CSARDMNRVTDTQYF.

This chain connects TRBV18 to TRBJ2-5; D is undetermined. The germline CDR1 and CDR2 sequences are KGHSH and LQKENI. V lost 3 bases to trimming and J lost 4 bases, with 6 bases between them. The CDR3 sequence is 12 residues long. The CDR3 nucleotides read TGTGCCAGCTCACCGAGAGGAGAGACCCAGTACTTC. Translating gives CASSPRGETQYF.

This clonotype was counted many times. The rearrangement joins TRBV9 to TRBJ1-3, with no clear D. Germline-derived CDR1 and CDR2 are SGDLS and YYNGEE. V dropped 0 bases and J dropped 1 base, with 8 bases sitting between them. The CDR3 has 15 amino acids. The CDR3 spells CASSVDPASGNTIYF. The DNA of the CDR3 is TGTGCCAGCAGCGTAGACCCTGCTTCTGGAAACACCATATATTTT. The whole variable domain, filled in from reference TRBV9 and TRBJ1-3, reads DSGVTQTPKHLITATGQRVTLRCSPRSGDLSVYWYQQSLDQGLQFLIQYYNGEERAKGNILERFSAQQFPDLHSELNLSSLELGDSALYFCASSVDPASGNTIYFGEGSWLTVV.

A few counts support this clonotype. J is TRBJ1-1 and V is TRBV4-1; unclear D gene. Trimming removed 0 bases from V and 7 bases from J, with 12 bases in between. CDR1 is MGHRA and CDR2 is YSYEKL in the germline V gene. This CDR3 has 14 amino acids. The CDR3 DNA reads TGCGCCAGCAGCCAAGATTACCCGACGATTGAAGCTTTCTTT. This encodes CASSQDYPTIEAFF.

This chain uses TRBV11-3 with TRBJ2-7; D is uncertain. V lost 1 base and J 0 bases, leaving 7 bases between the germline ends. The CDR3 covers 14 residues. Germline V gene data show CDR1 as SGHNT and CDR2 as YENEEA. CDR3 residues: CASSLGTSSYEQYF. CDR3 in DNA: TGTGCCAGCAGCTTAGGCACCAGCTCCTACGAGCAGTACTTC.

This clonotype turned up a few times. The J gene is TRBJ2-5, the V gene TRBV6-6, with unresolved D. CDR1 and CDR2 from the germline V gene are MNHNY and SVGAGI (reference sequence). The CDR3 sequence is 16 residues long. With 0 bases removed from V and 4 bases from J, the gap between germline ends came to 15 bases. The CDR3 reads CASSYSFQVVRETQYF. The DNA of the CDR3 is TGTGCCAGCAGTTACTCGTTCCAGGTCGTCAGAGAGACCCAGTACTTC.

This clonotype has a handful of counts. The V gene is TRBV3-1, the J gene TRBJ2-7; the match to TRBD2 covers 10 bases. CDR1 and CDR2 (germline): LGHDT, YNNKEL (reference sequence). Trimming took 4 bases from V and 2 from J; bases not matched to a gene: 8. The CDR3 sequence is 16 residues long. DNA of the CDR3: TGTGCCAGCAGCCCACAGCTGACTAGCGGGCCCTACGAGCAGTACTTC. Its translation is CASSPQLTSGPYEQYF.

The sample holds many counts of this clonotype. The chain has TRBV28 and TRBJ2-7; D is uncertain. This CDR3 is 12 amino acids long. Germline CDR1 is MDHEN and CDR2 is SYDVKM. V lost 1 base and J lost 4, with 5 bases in between. This chain's CDR3 is CASSLLGYEQYF. The CDR3 DNA sequence: TGTGCCAGCAGTTTATTGGGTTACGAGCAGTACTTC.

The chain has TRBV4-1 and TRBJ1-1; no firm D call. The length of the CDR3 is 17 residues. Germline V gene lookup returns CDR1 MGHRA and CDR2 YSYEKL. Trimming pared 0 bases from V and 0 bases from J, leaving 14 bases between. CDR3 bases: TGCGCCAGCAGCCAAGAGCGACGAGGCAATATGAACACTGAAGCTTTCTTT. It specifies CASSQERRGNMNTEAFF.

This clonotype was counted only a few times. This chain links TRBV19 with TRBJ2-1, with 11 nucleotides matching TRBD2. The CDR3 runs to 16 residues. V lost 4 bases to trimming and J lost 3 bases; unmatched junction nucleotides: 5. CDR1 and CDR2 (germline): LNHDA, SQIVND (reference sequence). CDR3 nucleotides: TGTGCCAGTAGTACAATAACTAGCGGGGGCTACAATGAGCAGTTCTTC. This sequence encodes CASSTITSGGYNEQFF.

This clonotype has a handful of counts. The chain couples TRBV29-1 to TRBJ2-7; TRBD2 might be the D (5 bases). This CDR3 is built from 11 residues. V lost 6 bases, J lost 2 bases, and 8 bases lay in between. CDR1 is SQVTM, CDR2 ANQGSEA, per germline. The CDR3 loop is CSVSTTYEQYF. The CDR3 DNA reads as TGCAGCGTCTCGACTACCTACGAGCAGTACTTC.